This TCR beta chain was profiled in a study of control samples from healthy donors and cancer patients. Some clones are missing from TCRdb's copy, which holds only in-frame ones; the method was immunoSEQ multiplex PCR. This sample has around 95,000 clones, with roughly 84% found just once. This clone was seen only a few times. Trimming left V 5 bases short and J 6 bases short, with 21 bases between. Germline CDR1 SGHDT, CDR2 YYEEEE. CDR3 size: 15 residues. The gene calls are TRBV5-6 and TRBJ2-7; D may match TRBD1 or TRBD2 (5 bases each). Sequenced sample: blood. This TCR derives from a woman aged 50 to 60 in good health. CDR3 sequence: CASSLSGHLGSEQYF. The CDR3 region has the DNA TGTGCCAGCAGTCTGTCGGGGCATCTTGGGAGCGAGCAGTACTTC.